This entry describes one TCR beta chain. From the 5' RACE reads, TCRdb called clonotypes with MiXCR, one entry per CDR3 protein. The sample contains about 7,200 distinct CDR3 sequences, approximately 42% of which appear only once. The CDR3 sequence is 12 residues long. Germline V gene sequence: CDR1 SEHNR, CDR2 FQNEAQ (reference sequence). The V and J ends lost 8 bases and 2 bases respectively, with 7 bases between them. The source material was memory CD4+ T cells sorted from blood. Regarding subset: memory CD4+ T cells, CD4+CD45RO+CD25-. This chain links TRBV7-9 with TRBJ1-3, with D perhaps matching TRBD1 (5 bases). The TCR comes from a female donor with breast cancer. CDR3 DNA: TGTGCCAGCCAGGGAGCTGGAAACACCATATATTTT. It specifies CASQGAGNTIYF.